The sequence of this TCR beta chain was determined in a study of blood T cell repertoires in COVID-19. Whole-study context: COVID-19 samples from acute and convalescent phases originated in the United States, Italy and Spain. PBMCs, B-cell-depleted T cells, or T cells provided the cDNA or gDNA that made up the material.

The germline V and J ends were trimmed by 0 bases and 5 bases, with 14 bases remaining between them. The CDR3 sequence is 15 residues long. Per the germline V gene, CDR1 is SGDLS and CDR2 is YYNGEE. In the authors' methods: Nucleated cell number was recorded as an estimate derived from reference gene primer amplification. Measured with immunoSEQ multiplex PCR; TCRdb has only the in-frame clones, and not every one. The V and J calls and the clone size are those of that table, but D and trimming were determined from the DNA. The sample holds 100,000 to 150,000 clones, more than 85% seen once. Input material: peripheral blood. The gene calls are TRBV9 and TRBJ2-5; D possibly corresponds to TRBD2 (7 bases). This TCR was sampled from a man between 45 and 60 years old with active or convalescent COVID-19. The DNA of the CDR3 is TGTGCCAGCAGCGTAGACCCGGGGGGCTTGGAGACCCAGTACTTC. It translates to CASSVDPGGLETQYF.